This entry describes one TCR beta chain. Its antigen remains undetermined. Per-base qualities were not stored, and no clone one base away is much larger. This sample is part of a study of shared clonotypes between healthy human individuals (dated by TCRdb to about 2020). For the wider study: The cohort included a few men and a couple of women between 18 and 49 years of age. Per donor, leukapheresis produced somewhere between about 0.9 and 9.5 billion PBMCs. To increase sequencing depth and limit assay-specific biases, different laboratories used diverse techniques to prepare libraries and sequence TCR repertoires. Blood TCR repertoires of a handful of healthy adults were deeply sequenced to estimate repertoire size and the extent of clonotype sharing between individuals. Per donor, three plates each were used for CD4 naive and CD4 memory, two for CD8 naive, and one for CD8 memory.

Using the deep immunoSEQ assay, multiplex PCR amplified TCR CDR3 regions from genomic DNA. Genomic DNA extracted from each cell subset was distributed evenly over all wells of several immunoSEQ 96-well plates, and each plate served as one replicate. For sorted subsets, around 200 ng genomic DNA, equal to some 30,000 T cell genomes, was loaded into each replicate PCR. The purified libraries were quantified using a Qubit 3.0 fluorometer, sized with a Bioanalyzer 2100, and then quantified again using the KAPA Library Quantification kit. Every immunoSEQ 96-well plate was sequenced on a dedicated single-read 150-cycle Illumina NextSeq 550 flow cell. The source study handled its data this way. Because only junctional sequences without quality scores were contained in the immunoSEQ output, filtering matching that applied to full-length reads could not be performed. To assign V/J genes and CDR3, sequences were annotated against IMGT germline references using PyIR, a Python wrapper for IgBLAST v1.9. Reads with weak V/J assignments (E-value above 1e-6), missing CDR3, stop codons, out-of-frame junctions, or ambiguous translated residues were removed. A V3J clonotype was defined by an identical inferred V gene, J gene, and CDR3 amino acid sequence. To compute the percentage overlap between repertoires, the number of shared unique clonotypes was divided by the size of the smaller repertoire. Richness of each repertoire was evaluated using RTK rarefaction, the Chao1 estimator, and Recon v2.1 estimates of unobserved clonotypes. Generation probabilities were computed with OLGA for all TCRbeta clonotypes obtained by the gDNA method from a few donors. TCRdb took over this immuneACCESS table, retaining in-frame rearrangements with V and J assigned. Such tables are incomplete; in checked studies, under half of the missing clones stem from an unresolved V gene, and the remainder is unexplained. That table furnishes V, J and clone size, whereas the DNA furnished D and trimming. The sample has approximately 98,000 clones on record, 68% of them singletons. Of the sample, approximately 23% is held by the ten largest clones.

Study-wide conclusions, independent of this receptor: Incomplete sequencing was indicated by rarefaction of sorted-subset datasets, despite the large sequencing depth. Pairwise subsampling led to the expectation that sequencing depth would affect the degree of clonotype sharing among donors. Clonotypes shared by all four sorted-subset donors showed higher generation probabilities than non-shared clonotypes. Approximately 5% of naive CD4, 3.5% of naive CD8, about 2.1% of memory CD4, and 0.4% of memory CD8 clonotypes were shared across four donors. Because the study included only a small number of donors, the genetic and exposure-history diversity represented was limited. Only blood was sampled, and tissue TCR repertoires likely differ from those in blood. Larger estimated clonotype richness was generally found for naive subsets than for memory subsets.

Healthy HIV-negative adults with no recently reported acute infections or vaccinations were included as donors. Every donor was a Caucasian adult living in Nashville, Tennessee, USA. CD8 memory samples were composed of magnetically selected CD45RO+ cells combined with CCR7-negative CD45RA+ effector memory (TemRA) cells. Blood was collected by leukapheresis, and PBMCs were isolated by Ficoll-Histopaque density gradient centrifugation and then cryopreserved in liquid nitrogen vapor phase. Analytical flow cytometry was used to check the purity and quantity of every magnetically sorted T cell population. Genomic DNA was isolated from each sorted fraction and quantified by UV absorbance on a Nanodrop 2000c. Measured from the cysteine to the phenylalanine, the CDR3 is 16 residues long. Just the 48-base CDR3 DNA is kept, in frame starting at base 1. Looking up the germline V gene yields CDR1 MDHEN and CDR2 SYDVKM. Germline trimming amounts to 5 bases on V and 2 bases on J, with 9 as the count of junction bases outside the gene matches.

Specimen: memory CD8+ T cells sorted from blood. The cell subset or site label corresponds to: CD45RO+ cells pooled with CCR7-negative TemRA cells. The receptor was isolated from a woman aged 25 to 39 in good health. This chain is built from TRBV28 and TRBJ2-1; a stretch of 7 junction bases matches TRBD2. The CDR3 has the sequence CASSIAGGNAYNEQFF. At the DNA level, the sequence is TGTGCCAGCAGTATAGCGGGTGGGAACGCCTACAATGAGCAGTTCTTC.